The sequence of this T cell receptor (beta chain) was determined in a study of T-cell reconstitution after alpha-beta-depleted transplantation in children. The CDR3 runs to 16 residues. Preparing the TCRbeta library involved the use of unique molecular identifiers. Each CDR3 protein gets one entry after TCRdb re-called the PCR reads with MiXCR. The repertoire holds a few hundred thousand distinct CDR3 sequences, approximately 10% seen once, with 4.5% to 7% in the top ten. The material sequenced was PBMCs from the stem cell graft donor, taken from the stem cell graft. The gene calls are TRBV21-1 and TRBJ2-1; TRBD1, the D gene given by the table, was not confirmed from the DNA. TRBV21-1 is a listed pseudogene. The receptor's source is a human donor who donated a stem cell graft to a child with acute myeloid leukemia. CDR3 residues: CASSKVGRGFDNEQFF. CDR3 in DNA: TGTGCCAGCAGCAAAGTAGGACGGGGGTTCGACAATGAGCAGTTCTTC.